The entry below gives a single T cell receptor (beta chain) sequence along with its context. Its antigen is undetermined. These data come from a study of beta chain features in type 1 diabetes. Sorting produced populations that all topped 98% purity. V was clipped by 2 bases and J by 3 bases; unmatched bases: 6. Per germline, CDR1 ENHRY and CDR2 SYGVKD. The CDR3 runs 15 residues. General observations from the study: Significant though moderate, a shortening of TCRB CDR3s appeared in all four CD4+ subsets of Type 1 diabetes patients. In cDNA sequencing, cells with high TCR expression could be over-represented.

Expressed TCRB transcripts were sequenced, since all the RNA that had been isolated was reverse transcribed. Average reads for naive, central memory and regulatory T cell samples were some 3.9 million. Sequencing used immunoSEQ multiplex PCR; TCRdb keeps in-frame clones, though not all of them. The repertoire holds 630,000 or so clones, with over 13% as singletons. V is TRBV10-3 and J is TRBJ2-7; 8 bases are a match to TRBD1. The receptor comes from a man aged 18 to 35 with type 1 diabetes. The sample consisted of naive CD4+ T cells from blood. CDR3 amino acids: CAISEPQGGNYEQYF. CDR3 DNA: TGTGCCATCAGTGAGCCACAGGGGGGTAACTACGAGCAGTACTTC.